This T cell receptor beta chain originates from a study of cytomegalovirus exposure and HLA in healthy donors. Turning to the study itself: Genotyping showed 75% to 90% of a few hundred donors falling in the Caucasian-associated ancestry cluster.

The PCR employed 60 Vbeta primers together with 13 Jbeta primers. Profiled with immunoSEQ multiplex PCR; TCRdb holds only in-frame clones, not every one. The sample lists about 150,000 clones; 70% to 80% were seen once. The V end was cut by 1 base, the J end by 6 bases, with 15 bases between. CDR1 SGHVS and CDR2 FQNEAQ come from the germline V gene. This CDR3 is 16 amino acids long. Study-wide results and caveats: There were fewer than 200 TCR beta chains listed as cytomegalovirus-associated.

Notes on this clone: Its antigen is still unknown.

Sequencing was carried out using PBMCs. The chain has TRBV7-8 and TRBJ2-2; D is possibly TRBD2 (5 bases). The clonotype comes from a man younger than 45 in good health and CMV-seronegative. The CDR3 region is CASSLVRGLHSGELFF. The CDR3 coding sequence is TGTGCCAGCAGCTTAGTGAGAGGGCTGCATTCCGGGGAGCTGTTTTTT.